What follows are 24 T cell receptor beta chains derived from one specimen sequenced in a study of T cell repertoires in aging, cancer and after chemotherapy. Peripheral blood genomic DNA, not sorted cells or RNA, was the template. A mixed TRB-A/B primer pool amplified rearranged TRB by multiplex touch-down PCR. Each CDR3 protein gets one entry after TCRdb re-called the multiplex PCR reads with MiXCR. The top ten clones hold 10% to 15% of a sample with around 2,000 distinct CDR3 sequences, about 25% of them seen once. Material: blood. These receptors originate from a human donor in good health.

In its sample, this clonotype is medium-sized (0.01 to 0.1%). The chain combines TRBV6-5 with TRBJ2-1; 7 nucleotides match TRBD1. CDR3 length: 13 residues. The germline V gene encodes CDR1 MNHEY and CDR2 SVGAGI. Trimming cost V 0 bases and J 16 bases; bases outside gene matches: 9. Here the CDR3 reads CASSYSETGKSFF. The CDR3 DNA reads TGTGCCAGCAGTTACTCCGAGACAGGGAAAAGTTTCTTC.

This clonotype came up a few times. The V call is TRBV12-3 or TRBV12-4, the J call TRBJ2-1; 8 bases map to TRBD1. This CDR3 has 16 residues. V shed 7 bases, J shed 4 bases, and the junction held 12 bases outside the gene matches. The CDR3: CASMTTGAYYYNEQFF. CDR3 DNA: TGTGCCAGCATGACGACAGGGGCCTACTATTACAATGAGCAGTTCTTC.

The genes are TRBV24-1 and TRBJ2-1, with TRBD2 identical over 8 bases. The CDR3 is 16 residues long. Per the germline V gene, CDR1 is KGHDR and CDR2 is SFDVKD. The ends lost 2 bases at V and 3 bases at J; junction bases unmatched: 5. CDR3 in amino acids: CATSDSERGNYNEQFF. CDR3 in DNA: TGTGCCACCAGTGATTCTGAGCGGGGGAACTACAATGAGCAGTTCTTC.

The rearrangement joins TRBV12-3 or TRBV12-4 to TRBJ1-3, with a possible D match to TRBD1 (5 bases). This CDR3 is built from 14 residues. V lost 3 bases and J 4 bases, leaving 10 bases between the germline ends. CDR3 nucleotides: TGTGCCAGCAGTTTGCTGGGGCCCGGAAACACCATATATTTT. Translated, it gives CASSLLGPGNTIYF.

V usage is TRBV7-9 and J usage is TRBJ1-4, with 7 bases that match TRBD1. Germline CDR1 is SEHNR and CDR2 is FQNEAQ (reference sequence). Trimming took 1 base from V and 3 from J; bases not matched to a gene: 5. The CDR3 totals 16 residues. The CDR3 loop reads CASSLGTRGSNEKLFF. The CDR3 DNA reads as TGTGCCAGCAGCTTAGGAACCAGGGGGTCTAATGAAAAACTGTTTTTT.

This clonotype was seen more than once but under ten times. The CDR3 bases are TGCGCCAGCAGCGAGGACAGGGTGGACACAGATACGCAGTATTTT. Translating gives CASSEDRVDTDTQYF. The chain links TRBV5-1 to TRBJ2-3; 8 nucleotides align to TRBD1. J was trimmed by 2 bases and V by 4 bases; bases with no gene match: 6. This CDR3 has 15 residues. CDR1 and CDR2 from the germline V gene are SGHRS and YFSETQ.

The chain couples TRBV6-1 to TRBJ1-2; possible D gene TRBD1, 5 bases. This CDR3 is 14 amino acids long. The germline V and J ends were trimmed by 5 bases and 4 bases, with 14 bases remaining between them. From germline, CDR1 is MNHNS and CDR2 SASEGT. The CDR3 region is CASSPQGNGYGYTF. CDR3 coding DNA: TGTGCCAGCAGTCCGCAGGGTAATGGCTATGGCTACACCTTC.

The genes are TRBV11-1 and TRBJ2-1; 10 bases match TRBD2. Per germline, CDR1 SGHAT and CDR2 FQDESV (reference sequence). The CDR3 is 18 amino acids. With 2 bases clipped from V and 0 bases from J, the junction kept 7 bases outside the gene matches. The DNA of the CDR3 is TGTGCCAGCAGCTTAAAATGGACTAGCGGCCGCTCCTACAATGAGCAGTTCTTC. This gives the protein CASSLKWTSGRSYNEQFF.

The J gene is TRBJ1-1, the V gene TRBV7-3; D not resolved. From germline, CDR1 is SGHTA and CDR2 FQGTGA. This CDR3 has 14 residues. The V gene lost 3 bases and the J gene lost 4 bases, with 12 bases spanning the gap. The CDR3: CASSFDGVGTEAFF. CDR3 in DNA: TGTGCCAGCAGCTTCGATGGGGTGGGCACTGAAGCTTTCTTT.

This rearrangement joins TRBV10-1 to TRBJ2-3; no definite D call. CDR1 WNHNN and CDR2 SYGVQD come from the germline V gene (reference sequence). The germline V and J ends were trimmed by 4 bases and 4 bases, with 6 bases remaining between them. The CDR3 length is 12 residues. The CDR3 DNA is TGCGCCAGCAGTGTAAAGTCAGATACGCAGTATTTT. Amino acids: CASSVKSDTQYF.

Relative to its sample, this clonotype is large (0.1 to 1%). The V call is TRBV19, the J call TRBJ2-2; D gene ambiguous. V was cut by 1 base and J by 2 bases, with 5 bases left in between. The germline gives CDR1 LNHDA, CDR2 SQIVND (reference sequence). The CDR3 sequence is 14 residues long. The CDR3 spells CASSIGSNTGELFF. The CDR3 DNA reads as TGTGCCAGTAGTATAGGGTCAAACACCGGGGAGCTGTTTTTT.

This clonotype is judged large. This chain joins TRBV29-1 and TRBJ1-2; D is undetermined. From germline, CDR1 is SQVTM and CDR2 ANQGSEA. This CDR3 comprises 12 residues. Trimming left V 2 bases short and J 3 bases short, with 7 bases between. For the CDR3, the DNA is TGCAGCGTTGAACCCCTGGACTATGGCTACACCTTC. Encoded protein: CSVEPLDYGYTF.

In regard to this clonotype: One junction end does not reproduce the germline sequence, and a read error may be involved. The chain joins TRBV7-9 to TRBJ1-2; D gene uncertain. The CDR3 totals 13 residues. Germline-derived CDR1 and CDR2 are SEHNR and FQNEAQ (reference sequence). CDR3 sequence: CANSLVHNYGYTF. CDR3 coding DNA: TGTGCCAACAGCTTAGTTCATAACTATGGCTACACCTTC. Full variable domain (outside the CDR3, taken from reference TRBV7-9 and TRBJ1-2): DTGVSQNPRHKITKRGQNVTFRCDPISEHNRLYWYRQTLGQGPEFLTYFQNEAQLEKSRLLSDRFSAERPKGSFSTLEIQRTEQGDSAMYLCANSLVHNYGYTFGSGTRLTVV.

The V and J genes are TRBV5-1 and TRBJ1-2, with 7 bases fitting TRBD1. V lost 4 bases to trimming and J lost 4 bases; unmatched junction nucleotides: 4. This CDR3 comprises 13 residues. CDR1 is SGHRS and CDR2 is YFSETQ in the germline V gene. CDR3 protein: CASSLGQTYGYTF. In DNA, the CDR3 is TGCGCCAGCAGCCTGGGACAGACCTATGGCTACACCTTC.

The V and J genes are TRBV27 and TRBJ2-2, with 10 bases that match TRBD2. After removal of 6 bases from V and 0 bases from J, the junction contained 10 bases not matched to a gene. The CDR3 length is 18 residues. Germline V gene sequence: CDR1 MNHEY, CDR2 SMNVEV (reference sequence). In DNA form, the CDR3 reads TGTGCCAGCAGACTCTCTAGCGGGGGATACGCGAACACCGGGGAGCTGTTTTTT. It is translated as CASRLSSGGYANTGELFF.

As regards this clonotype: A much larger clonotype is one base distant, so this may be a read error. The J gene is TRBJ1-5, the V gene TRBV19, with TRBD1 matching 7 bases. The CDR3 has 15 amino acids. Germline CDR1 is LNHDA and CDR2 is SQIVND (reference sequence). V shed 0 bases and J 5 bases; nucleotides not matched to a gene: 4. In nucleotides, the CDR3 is TGTGCCAGTAGTATAGATTCGGGACAGTATCAGCCCCAGCATTTT. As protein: CASSIDSGQYQPQHF.

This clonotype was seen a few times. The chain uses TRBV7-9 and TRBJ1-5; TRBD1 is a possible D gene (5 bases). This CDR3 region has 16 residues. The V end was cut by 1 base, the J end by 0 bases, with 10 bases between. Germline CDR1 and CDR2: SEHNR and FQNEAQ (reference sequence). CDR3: CASSLGQSYSNQPQHF. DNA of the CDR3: TGTGCCAGCAGCTTAGGACAGTCTTATAGCAATCAGCCCCAGCATTTT.

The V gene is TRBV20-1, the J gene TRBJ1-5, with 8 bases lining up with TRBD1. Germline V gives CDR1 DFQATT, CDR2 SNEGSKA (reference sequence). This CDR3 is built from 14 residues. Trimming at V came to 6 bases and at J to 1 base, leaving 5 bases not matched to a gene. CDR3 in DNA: TGCAGTGCCAGGGGGCAGGGGAGCAATCAGCCCCAGCATTTT. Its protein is CSARGQGSNQPQHF.

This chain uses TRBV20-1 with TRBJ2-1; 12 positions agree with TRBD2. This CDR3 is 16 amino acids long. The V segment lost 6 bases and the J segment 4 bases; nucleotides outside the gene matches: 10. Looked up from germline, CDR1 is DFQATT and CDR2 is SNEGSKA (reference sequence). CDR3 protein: CSATPGTSGLYNEQFF. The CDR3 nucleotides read TGCAGTGCCACCCCCGGGACTAGCGGGTTATACAATGAGCAGTTCTTC.

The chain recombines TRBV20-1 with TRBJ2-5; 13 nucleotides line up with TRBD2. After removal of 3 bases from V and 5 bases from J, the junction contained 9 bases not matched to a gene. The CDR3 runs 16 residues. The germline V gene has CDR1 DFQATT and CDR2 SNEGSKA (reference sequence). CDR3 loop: CSARQTSGGTGETQYF. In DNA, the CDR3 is TGCAGTGCTAGGCAGACTAGCGGGGGGACGGGGGAGACCCAGTACTTC.

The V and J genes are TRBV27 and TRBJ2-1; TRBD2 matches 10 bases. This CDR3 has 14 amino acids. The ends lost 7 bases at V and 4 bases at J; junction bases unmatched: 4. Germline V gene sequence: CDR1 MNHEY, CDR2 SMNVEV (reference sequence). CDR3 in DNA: TGTGCCAGCAAATTGGGACTAGCGTACAATGAGCAGTTCTTC. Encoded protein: CASKLGLAYNEQFF.

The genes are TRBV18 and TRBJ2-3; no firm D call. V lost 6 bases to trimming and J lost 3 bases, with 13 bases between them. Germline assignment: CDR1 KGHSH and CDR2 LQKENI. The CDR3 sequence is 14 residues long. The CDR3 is CASSPLGLTDTQYF. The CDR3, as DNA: TGTGCCAGCTCCCCCCTCGGTCTGACAGATACGCAGTATTTT.

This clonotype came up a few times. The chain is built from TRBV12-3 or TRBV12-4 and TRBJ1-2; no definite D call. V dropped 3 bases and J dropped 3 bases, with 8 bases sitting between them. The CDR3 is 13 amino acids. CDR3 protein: CASSLEGYYGYTF. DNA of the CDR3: TGTGCCAGCAGTTTGGAGGGCTACTATGGCTACACCTTC.

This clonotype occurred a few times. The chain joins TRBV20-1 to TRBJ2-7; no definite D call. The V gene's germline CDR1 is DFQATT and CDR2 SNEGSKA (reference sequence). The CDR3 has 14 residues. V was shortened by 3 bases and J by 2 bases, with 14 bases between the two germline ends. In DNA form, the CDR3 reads TGCAGTGCTAGGCCCCAGGCCTATACCTACGAGCAGTACTTC. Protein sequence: CSARPQAYTYEQYF.